These T cell receptor beta chains were read from a single sample in a study of stem cell transplantation in POMP-related autoinflammatory disease. Here immunoSEQ multiplex PCR was the method, and the copy in TCRdb shows in-frame clones only, minus some. The sample lists around 11,000 clones; around 87% were seen once. This sample comprised CD8+ T cells from PBMCs, obtained before stem cell transplantation. The source of these receptors is a human donor with POMP-related autoinflammation and immune dysregulation (PRAID). The CDR3 runs from the conserved cysteine through the conserved F or W. A D gene is named only where the DNA matches it firmly. Not all rows give a size; the values are once, few, many and, for expanded clones, a class.

j_call v_call clone_size d_call cdr3_length cdr3_nt cdr3_aa
TRBJ2-1 TRBV5-6 once NA 17 TGTGCCAGCAGTCTGTCCTTTCTGGCCAGCTCCTACAATGAGCAGTTCTTC CASSLSFLASSYNEQFF
TRBJ2-7 TRBV12-5 NA NA 16 TGTGCTAGTGGTTTGGTACCTGGGACCGACAGCTACGAGCAGTACTTC CASGLVPGTDSYEQYF
TRBJ1-2 TRBV14 NA NA 11 TGTGCCAGCAGCCACGGCTATGGCTACACCTTC CASSHGYGYTF
TRBJ1-2 TRBV7-9 NA NA 14 TGTGCCAGCAGCTTAGGTACAGACCTCTATGGCTACACCTTC CASSLGTDLYGYTF
TRBJ1-1 TRBV9 NA TRBD1 18 TGTGCCAGCAGCGTTTTTTCAGGACAGGGGTTCCCGAACACTGAAGCTTTCTTT CASSVFSGQGFPNTEAFF
TRBJ2-7 TRBV6-5 once NA 13 TGTGCCAGCAGTTACTCGGAGGGCTACGAGCAGTACTTC CASSYSEGYEQYF
TRBJ1-4 TRBV9 NA NA 14 TGTGCCAGCAGCGTAGCAGGGGAGGGAGTGCAACTGTTTTTT CASSVAGEGVQLFF
TRBJ2-6 TRBV18 NA NA 15 TGTGCCAGCTCACCCCGATCGTCTGGGGCCAACGTCCTGACTTTC CASSPRSSGANVLTF
TRBJ2-1 TRBV2 NA NA 13 TGTGCCAGCAGTGAAGCCAACACCAATGAGCAGTTCTTC CASSEANTNEQFF
TRBJ2-7 TRBV19 NA NA 14 TGTGCCAGTAGTATGGCAGGAGGCTCCTACGAGCAGTACTTC CASSMAGGSYEQYF
TRBJ2-1 TRBV11-2 NA NA 11 TGTGCCAGCAGCTTTGGTTACGAGCAGTTCTTC CASSFGYEQFF
TRBJ2-2 TRBV7-9 NA TRBD1 17 TGTGCCAGCAGCTTAGAAGACAGGGTGGGAAGCACCGGGGAGCTGTTTTTT CASSLEDRVGSTGELFF
TRBJ1-5 TRBV4-1 NA NA 16 TGCGCCAGCAGCCCGTCGGACAGCTATAGCAATCAGCCCCAGCATTTT CASSPSDSYSNQPQHF
TRBJ1-1 TRBV10-2 NA NA 15 TGCGCCAGCAGTGAGTCGATGGGGTTTCACACTGAAGCTTTCTTT CASSESMGFHTEAFF
TRBJ1-4 TRBV27 NA TRBD1 15 TGTGCCAGCCGAGGACAGGGGAGGGCGGGTGAAAAACTGTTTTTT CASRGQGRAGEKLFF
TRBJ2-7 TRBV4-1 NA NA 14 TGCGCCAGCAGCCAGCCCGCGCAAACCTACGAGCAGTACTTC CASSQPAQTYEQYF
TRBJ1-1 TRBV7-9 once TRBD1 16 TGTGCCAGCAGCTCTACGACAGGGGCGAAAGTCACTGAAGCTTTCTTT CASSSTTGAKVTEAFF
TRBJ2-3 TRBV7-9 NA TRBD2 15 TGTGCCAGCAGCTTGACTAGCGGGAGGGCAGATACGCAGTATTTT CASSLTSGRADTQYF
TRBJ2-7 TRBV27 few NA 13 TGTGCCAGCAGCCCCTTGGGGGCCTACGAGCAGTACTTC CASSPLGAYEQYF
TRBJ1-2 TRBV29-1 NA NA 14 TGCAGCGTTGAAGATAATCGGGCGGTCTATGGCTACACCTTC CSVEDNRAVYGYTF
TRBJ1-1 TRBV28 NA NA 15 TGTGCCAGCAGTCACCCGTCCGCTGGGAACACTGAAGCTTTCTTT CASSHPSAGNTEAFF
TRBJ2-1 TRBV11-2 NA NA 15 TGTGCCAGCAGCTTAGGGCGGAATGGGATCAATGAGCAGTTCTTC CASSLGRNGINEQFF
TRBJ2-1 TRBV19 NA TRBD2 15 TGTGCCAGTAGTATACTAGCGGGGGGGAACAATGAGCAGTTCTTC CASSILAGGNNEQFF
TRBJ2-7 TRBV5-6 NA NA 12 TGTGCCAGCAGCTTGGAATCTGACGAGCAGTACTTC CASSLESDEQYF
TRBJ2-1 TRBV29-1 NA TRBD2 13 TGCAGCGTGGGCGGGAGCTCCTACAATGAGCAGTTCTTC CSVGGSSYNEQFF
TRBJ2-2 TRBV27 few NA 11 TGTGCCAGCAAAAGCACCGGGGAGCTGTTTTTT CASKSTGELFF
TRBJ2-7 TRBV5-4 NA TRBD2 18 TGTGCCAGCAGCTTACGGGGCCTACTAGCGGGAGGGTACCACGAGCAGTACTTC CASSLRGLLAGGYHEQYF
TRBJ2-1 TRBV4-1 NA TRBD1 15 TGCGCCAGCACCCCCGACAGGGTATATTACAATGAGCAGTTCTTC CASTPDRVYYNEQFF
TRBJ1-2 TRBV30 NA TRBD1 17 TGTGCCTGGAGTAACGCCCGGGACAGCAAGGCGTACTATGGCTACACCTTC CAWSNARDSKAYYGYTF
TRBJ2-3 TRBV28 NA NA 17 TGTGCCAGCAGTTTCCGCCTTCGATTAAGTTCCACAGATACGCAGTATTTT CASSFRLRLSSTDTQYF
TRBJ2-2 TRBV30 NA TRBD2 17 TGTGCCTGGAGTGGTCCTAGCGGGGGGCCGAACACCGGGGAGCTGTTTTTT CAWSGPSGGPNTGELFF
TRBJ2-7 TRBV5-8 NA NA 16 TGTGCCAGCAGCTCACCGTCCAGGGCTGTGTGGTGGGAGCAGTACTTC CASSSPSRAVWWEQYF
TRBJ2-7 TRBV5-8 NA NA 13 TGTGCCAGCAGCGTATCACTAGGGTCCGAGCAGTACTTC CASSVSLGSEQYF
TRBJ1-5 TRBV25-1 NA NA 14 TGTGCCAGCAGTGGAGCAGGTGGTAATCTGCCCCAGCATTTT CASSGAGGNLPQHF
TRBJ2-2 TRBV11-3 NA NA 13 TGTGCCAGCAGCTTATCCGCTACCGGGGAGCTGTTTTTT CASSLSATGELFF
TRBJ1-1 TRBV19 NA NA 17 TGTGCCAGTAGTATCGATGCCGTGGGACGGACGAACACTGAAGCTTTCTTT CASSIDAVGRTNTEAFF
TRBJ2-3 TRBV27 NA NA 15 TGTGCCAGCAGTTTATACCAAGCCCGCACAGATACGCAGTATTTT CASSLYQARTDTQYF
TRBJ1-1 TRBV15 NA TRBD1 15 TGTGCCACCAGCAGCAGGGGGCATATGAACACTGAAGCTTTCTTT CATSSRGHMNTEAFF
TRBJ1-6 TRBV4-1 NA NA 14 TGCGCCAGCAGCCAAGTCCAGGGAAGCTCACCCCTCCACTTT CASSQVQGSSPLHF
TRBJ1-1 TRBV14 few NA 13 TGTGCCAGCAGCCACAACAGGGAGGCTGAAGCTTTCTTT CASSHNREAEAFF
TRBJ2-5 TRBV6-1 NA NA 15 TGTGCCAGCAGTCCAGCGGTCGCTAGCCAAGAGACCCAGTACTTC CASSPAVASQETQYF
TRBJ2-1 TRBV10-2 NA TRBD1 16 TGCGCCAGCAGGTCCCGGGACAGGGGTGTGGGGAATGAGCAGTTCTTC CASRSRDRGVGNEQFF
TRBJ2-2 TRBV27 NA TRBD2 17 TGTGCCAGCAGTTGGGGACTAGCGGGGCTTTTAGCCGGGGAGCTGTTTTTT CASSWGLAGLLAGELFF
TRBJ1-3 TRBV2 few NA 14 TGTGCCAGCAGTGAGTCCCATGGTGGAAACACCATATATTTT CASSESHGGNTIYF
TRBJ2-7 TRBV2 NA TRBD2 15 TGTGCCAGCATATTTTACCCGGGGGGGCGTGACGAGCAGTACTTC CASIFYPGGRDEQYF
TRBJ1-2 TRBV27 NA NA 13 TGTGCCAGCAGTTTAAACAGTTACTATGGCTACACCTTC CASSLNSYYGYTF